This T cell receptor (beta chain) was observed in a study of T-cell memory formation after mild COVID-19. Study observations and caveats: Clones contracting across day 15 to 85 had a balanced CD4/CD8 profile; later expanding clones leaned CD4+. In pre-infection memory, a portion of responding clones appeared, which suggested that cross-reactive memory joined. Still unconfirmed is whether the second-wave clones peaking on day 37 recognized SARS-CoV-2.

Looked up from germline, CDR1 is KGHSH and CDR2 is LQKENI. There are 15 residues in the CDR3. J was trimmed by 3 bases and V by 2 bases; bases with no gene match: 7. Amplification by 5'RACE using constant-segment primers produced TCR alpha and TCR beta cDNA libraries that carried sample barcodes and UMIs. Each CDR3 protein is one row after TCRdb ran MiXCR on the 5' RACE reads. The table lists 410,000 or so distinct CDR3 sequences, around 22% of them singletons, with roughly 13% in the top ten. Many counts were recorded for this clonotype. Antigen specificity is unknown. Sequencing input: PBMCs or a T cell subset sorted from them (not recorded which). The sequence came from an adult woman who had mild COVID-19 (a few samples of this study predate the infection). Cell type and time point are not known. The chain joins TRBV18 to TRBJ2-7; 7 nucleotides agree with TRBD1. CDR3 amino acids: CASSPTDRQFYEQYF. Written as DNA, the CDR3 is TGTGCCAGCTCACCAACGGACAGGCAATTCTACGAGCAGTACTTC. Using reference TRBV18 and TRBJ2-7 for the parts outside the CDR3, the full variable domain is NAGVMQNPRHLVRRRGQEARLRCSPMKGHSHVYWYRQLPEEGLKFMVYLQKENIIDESGMPKERFSAEFPKEGPSILRIQQVVRGDSAAYFCASSPTDRQFYEQYFGPGTRLTVT.